A selection of T cell receptor beta chains follows, all from one sample in a study of control samples from healthy donors and cancer patients. TCRdb's copy holds only in-frame clones and misses some; the assay was immunoSEQ multiplex PCR. The table shows 90,000 to 100,000 clones, with about 88% occurring only once. What was sequenced was blood. The receptor source for this set is a woman between 65 and 79 years old in good health. The CDR3 runs from the conserved cysteine through the conserved F or W. D genes are given only for firm matches. Rows may omit the clone size; those that give it use once, few, many or a size class.

v_call: TRBV6-6
d_call: TRBD1
j_call: TRBJ1-1
clone_size: -
cdr3_nt: TGTGCCAGCAACAGGGGAAACACTGAAGCTTTCTTT
cdr3_aa: CASNRGNTEAFF

v_call: TRBV29-1
d_call: TRBD2
j_call: TRBJ2-3
clone_size: -
cdr3_nt: TGCAGCGTCTACTCCGTGACTAGCGGGGGGAATACGCAGTATTTT
cdr3_aa: CSVYSVTSGGNTQYF

v_call: TRBV7-8
d_call: -
j_call: TRBJ2-7
clone_size: few
cdr3_nt: TGTGCCAGCAGCCCAGAGAACCGCTTCCGCGAGCAGTACTTC
cdr3_aa: CASSPENRFREQYF

v_call: TRBV10-2
d_call: TRBD1
j_call: TRBJ2-7
clone_size: -
cdr3_nt: TGCGCCAGCAGAAGCCCAGGACAGGCAAACGAGCAGTACTTC
cdr3_aa: CASRSPGQANEQYF

v_call: TRBV9
d_call: -
j_call: TRBJ1-1
clone_size: -
cdr3_nt: TGTGCCAGCAGCGTAGGAGGAGAAATGAACACTGAAGCTTTCTTT
cdr3_aa: CASSVGGEMNTEAFF

v_call: TRBV6-4
d_call: -
j_call: TRBJ1-5
clone_size: -
cdr3_nt: TGTGCCAGCAGTGAAGGGCCGGGGAATCAGCCCCAGCATTTT
cdr3_aa: CASSEGPGNQPQHF

v_call: TRBV5-6
d_call: -
j_call: TRBJ2-5
clone_size: -
cdr3_nt: TGTGCCAGCAGTTTCCCGGGACCGGGCGACTTC
cdr3_aa: CASSFPGPGDF

v_call: TRBV21-1
d_call: -
j_call: TRBJ1-1
clone_size: -
cdr3_nt: TGTGCCAGCAGCAAACTAGCAGCCATCAACACTGAAGCTTTCTTT
cdr3_aa: CASSKLAAINTEAFF

v_call: TRBV3-1/TRBV3-2
d_call: -
j_call: TRBJ2-7
clone_size: -
cdr3_nt: TGTGCCAGCAGCCAGACTAGAGTTAACTACGAGCAGTACTTC
cdr3_aa: CASSQTRVNYEQYF

v_call: TRBV7-9
d_call: -
j_call: TRBJ1-2
clone_size: -
cdr3_nt: TGTGCCAGCAGCGGGGGCAACTATGGCTACACCTTC
cdr3_aa: CASSGGNYGYTF

v_call: TRBV5-1
d_call: -
j_call: TRBJ2-7
clone_size: once
cdr3_nt: TGCGCCAGCAGCCCTGGTGGCCGGGGCGAGCAGTACTTC
cdr3_aa: CASSPGGRGEQYF

v_call: TRBV5-1
d_call: TRBD1
j_call: TRBJ1-3
clone_size: -
cdr3_nt: TGCGCCAGCAGCTTGACAGGGGGTGGTGGAAACACCATATATTTT
cdr3_aa: CASSLTGGGGNTIYF

v_call: TRBV14
d_call: TRBD1
j_call: TRBJ1-6
clone_size: -
cdr3_nt: TGTGCCAGCAGTCTCGGGACAGGGATTGATTCACCCCTCCACTTT
cdr3_aa: CASSLGTGIDSPLHF

v_call: TRBV7-3
d_call: -
j_call: TRBJ2-5
clone_size: -
cdr3_nt: TGTGCCAGCAGCCCGCGGCCTCAAGAGACCCAGTACTTC
cdr3_aa: CASSPRPQETQYF

v_call: TRBV9
d_call: -
j_call: TRBJ1-2
clone_size: -
cdr3_nt: TGTGCCAGCAGCGTCCTCGATACCCACCATGTAATCTATGGCTACACCTTC
cdr3_aa: CASSVLDTHHVIYGYTF

v_call: TRBV30
d_call: -
j_call: TRBJ1-5
clone_size: -
cdr3_nt: TGTGCCTGGAGTGTACACGGGGGGCTTAGCAATCAGCCCCAGCATTTT
cdr3_aa: CAWSVHGGLSNQPQHF